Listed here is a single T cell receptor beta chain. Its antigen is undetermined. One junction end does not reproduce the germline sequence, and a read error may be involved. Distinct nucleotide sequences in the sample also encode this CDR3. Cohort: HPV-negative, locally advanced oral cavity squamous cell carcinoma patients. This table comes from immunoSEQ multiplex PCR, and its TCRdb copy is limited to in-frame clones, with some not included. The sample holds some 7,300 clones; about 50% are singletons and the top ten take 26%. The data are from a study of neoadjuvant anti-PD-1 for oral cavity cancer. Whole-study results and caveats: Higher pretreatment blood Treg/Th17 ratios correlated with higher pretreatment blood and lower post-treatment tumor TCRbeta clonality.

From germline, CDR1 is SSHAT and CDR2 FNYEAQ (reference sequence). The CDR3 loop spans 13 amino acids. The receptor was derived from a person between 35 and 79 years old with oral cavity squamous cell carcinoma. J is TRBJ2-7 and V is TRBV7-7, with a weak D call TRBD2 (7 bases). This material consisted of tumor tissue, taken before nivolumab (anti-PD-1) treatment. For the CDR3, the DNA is TGTGCCAGCAGCTTAGGGGGGGGCGACGAGCAGTACTTT. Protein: CASSLGGGDEQYF.